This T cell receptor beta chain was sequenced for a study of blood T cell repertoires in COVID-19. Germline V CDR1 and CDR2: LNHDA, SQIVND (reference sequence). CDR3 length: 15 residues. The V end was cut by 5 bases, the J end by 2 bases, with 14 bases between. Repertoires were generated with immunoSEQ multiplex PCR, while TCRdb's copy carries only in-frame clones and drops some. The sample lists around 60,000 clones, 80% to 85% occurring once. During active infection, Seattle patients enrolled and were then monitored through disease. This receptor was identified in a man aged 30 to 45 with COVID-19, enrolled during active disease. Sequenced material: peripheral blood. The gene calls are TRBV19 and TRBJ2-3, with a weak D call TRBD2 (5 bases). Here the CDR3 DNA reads TGTGCCAGTAGTCGGGGAGCGGCCTTCACAGATACGCAGTATTTT. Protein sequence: CASSRGAAFTDTQYF. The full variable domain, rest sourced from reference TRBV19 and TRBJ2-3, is DGGITQSPKYLFRKEGQNVTLSCEQNLNHDAMYWYRQDPGQGLRLIYYSQIVNDFQKGDIAEGYSVSREKKESFPLTVTSAQKNPTAFYLCASSRGAAFTDTQYFGPGTRLTVL.